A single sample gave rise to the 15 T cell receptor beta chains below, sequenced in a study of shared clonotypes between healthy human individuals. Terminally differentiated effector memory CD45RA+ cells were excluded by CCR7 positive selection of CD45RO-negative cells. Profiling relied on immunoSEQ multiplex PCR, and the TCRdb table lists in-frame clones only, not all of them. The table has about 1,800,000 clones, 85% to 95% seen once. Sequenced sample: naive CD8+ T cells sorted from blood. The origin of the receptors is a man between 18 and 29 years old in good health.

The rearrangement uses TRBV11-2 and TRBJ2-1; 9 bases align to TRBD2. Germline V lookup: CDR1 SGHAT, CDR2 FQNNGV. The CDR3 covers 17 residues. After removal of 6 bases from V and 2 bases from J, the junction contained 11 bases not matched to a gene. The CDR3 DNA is TGTGCCAGCAGACAAAATAGCGGGAGTGGGGCCTACAATGAGCAGTTCTTC. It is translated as CASRQNSGSGAYNEQFF.

The chain's CDR3 is CASSIGPGYSNQPQHF. CDR3 bases: TGTGCCAGTAGTATAGGTCCAGGATATAGCAATCAGCCCCAGCATTTT. The rearrangement links TRBV19 to TRBJ1-5; no reliable D call. The V end lost 1 base, the J end lost 0 bases, and 10 bases lay between the germline ends. This CDR3 has 16 amino acids. Germline V CDR1 and CDR2: LNHDA, SQIVND (reference sequence).

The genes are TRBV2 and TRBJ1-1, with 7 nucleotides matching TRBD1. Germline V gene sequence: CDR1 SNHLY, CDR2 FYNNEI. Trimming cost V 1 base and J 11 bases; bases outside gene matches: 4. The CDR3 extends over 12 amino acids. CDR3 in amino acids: CASSEGGTAAFF. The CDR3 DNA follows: TGTGCCAGCAGTGAAGGTGGGACAGCGGCTTTCTTT.

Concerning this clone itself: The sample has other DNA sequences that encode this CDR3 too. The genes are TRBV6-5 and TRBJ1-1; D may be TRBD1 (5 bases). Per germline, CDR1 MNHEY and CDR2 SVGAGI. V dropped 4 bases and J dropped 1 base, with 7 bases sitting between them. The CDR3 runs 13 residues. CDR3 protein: CASSWGGNTEAFF. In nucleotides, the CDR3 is TGTGCCAGCAGTTGGGGGGGGAACACTGAAGCTTTCTTT.

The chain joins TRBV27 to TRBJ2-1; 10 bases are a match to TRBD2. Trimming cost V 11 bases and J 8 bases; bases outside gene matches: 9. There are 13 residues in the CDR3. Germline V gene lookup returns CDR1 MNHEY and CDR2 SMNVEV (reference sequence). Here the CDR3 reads CACSGLAGDEQFF. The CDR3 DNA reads TGTGCCTGTTCGGGGCTAGCGGGAGATGAGCAGTTCTTC.

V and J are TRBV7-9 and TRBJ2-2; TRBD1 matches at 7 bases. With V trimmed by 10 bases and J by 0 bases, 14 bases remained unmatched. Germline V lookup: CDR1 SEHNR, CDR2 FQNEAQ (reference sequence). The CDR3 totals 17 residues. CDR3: CATQPTAGTANTGELFF. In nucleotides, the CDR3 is TGTGCCACGCAGCCCACCGCCGGGACAGCGAACACCGGGGAGCTGTTTTTT.

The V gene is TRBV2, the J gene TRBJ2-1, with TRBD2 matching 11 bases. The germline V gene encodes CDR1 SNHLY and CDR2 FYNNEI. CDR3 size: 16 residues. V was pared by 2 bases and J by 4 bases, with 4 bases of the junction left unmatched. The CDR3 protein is CASSERGLAAYNEQFF. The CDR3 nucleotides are TGTGCCAGCAGTGAAAGGGGACTAGCGGCTTACAATGAGCAGTTCTTC.

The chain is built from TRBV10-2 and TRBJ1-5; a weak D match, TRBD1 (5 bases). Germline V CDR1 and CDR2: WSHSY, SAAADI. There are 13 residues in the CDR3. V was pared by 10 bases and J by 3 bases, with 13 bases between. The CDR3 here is CATTGTFNQPQHF. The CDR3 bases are TGCGCCACCACGGGGACGTTCAATCAGCCCCAGCATTTT.

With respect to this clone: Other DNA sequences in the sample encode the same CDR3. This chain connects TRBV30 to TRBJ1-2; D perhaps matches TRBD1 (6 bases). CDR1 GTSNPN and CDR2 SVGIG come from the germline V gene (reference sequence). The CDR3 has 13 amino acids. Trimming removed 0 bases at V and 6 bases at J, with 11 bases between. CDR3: CAWSVTGWDGYTF. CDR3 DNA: TGTGCCTGGAGTGTAACAGGGTGGGATGGCTACACCTTC.

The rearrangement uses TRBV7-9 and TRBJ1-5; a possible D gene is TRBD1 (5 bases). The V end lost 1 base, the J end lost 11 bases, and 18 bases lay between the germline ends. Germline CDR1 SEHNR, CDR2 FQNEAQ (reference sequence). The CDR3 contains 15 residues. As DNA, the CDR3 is TGTGCCAGCAGCTTAGGGACATACGGGGACCAGACCCAGCATTTT. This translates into CASSLGTYGDQTQHF.

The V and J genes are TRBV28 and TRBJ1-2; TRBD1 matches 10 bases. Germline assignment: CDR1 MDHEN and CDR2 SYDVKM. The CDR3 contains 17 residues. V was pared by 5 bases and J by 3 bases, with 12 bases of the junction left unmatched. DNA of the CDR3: TGTGCCAGCAGTGGGGACAGGGGTGAGGGAGTTGACTATGGCTACACCTTC. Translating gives CASSGDRGEGVDYGYTF.

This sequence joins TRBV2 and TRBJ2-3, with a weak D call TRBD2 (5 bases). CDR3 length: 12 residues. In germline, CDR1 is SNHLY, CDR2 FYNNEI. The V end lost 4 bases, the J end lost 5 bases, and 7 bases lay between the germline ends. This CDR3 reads CASSGGEDTQYF. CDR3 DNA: TGTGCCAGCAGTGGGGGAGAAGATACGCAGTATTTT.

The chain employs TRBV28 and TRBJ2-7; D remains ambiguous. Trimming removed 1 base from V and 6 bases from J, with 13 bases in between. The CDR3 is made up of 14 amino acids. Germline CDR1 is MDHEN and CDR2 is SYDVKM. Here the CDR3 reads CASSLSATKGEQYF. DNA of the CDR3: TGTGCCAGCAGTTTATCAGCTACAAAGGGCGAGCAGTACTTC.

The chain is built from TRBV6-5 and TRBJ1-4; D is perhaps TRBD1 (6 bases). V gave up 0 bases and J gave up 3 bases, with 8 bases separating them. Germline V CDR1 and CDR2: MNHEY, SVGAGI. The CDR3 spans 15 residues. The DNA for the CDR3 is TGTGCCAGCAGTTACTCGGACAGCTCTAATGAAAAACTGTTTTTT. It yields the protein CASSYSDSSNEKLFF.

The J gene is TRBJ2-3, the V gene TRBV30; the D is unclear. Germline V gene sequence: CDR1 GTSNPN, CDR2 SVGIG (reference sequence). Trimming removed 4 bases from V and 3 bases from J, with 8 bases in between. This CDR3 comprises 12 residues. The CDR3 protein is CAWTSVTDTQYF. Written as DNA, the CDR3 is TGTGCCTGGACCTCGGTGACAGATACGCAGTATTTT.